Presented here are 16 T cell receptor beta chains from one specimen sequenced in a study of beta chain features in type 1 diabetes. Antigens of these TCRs are unknown. Expressed TCRB transcripts got sequenced, as all isolated RNA was reverse transcribed. Profiling relied on immunoSEQ multiplex PCR, and the TCRdb table lists in-frame clones only, not all of them. In the table there are 300,000 to 350,000 clones, less than 15% of which are singletons. Study conclusions and caveats: TCRB CDR3s from Type 1 diabetes patients were moderately but significantly shorter in all four CD4+ subsets.

Specimen: naive CD4+ T cells from blood. Every receptor here comes from a woman younger than 30 with type 1 diabetes.

This clone was seen only a few times. V usage is TRBV29-1 and J usage is TRBJ1-4; 8 positions agree with TRBD1. In germline, CDR1 is SQVTM, CDR2 ANQGSEA. The CDR3 totals 12 residues. Trimming at V came to 4 bases and at J to 7 bases, leaving 2 bases not matched to a gene. The CDR3 loop reads CSVGQGAEKLFF. The CDR3 coding sequence is TGCAGCGTTGGCCAGGGGGCTGAAAAACTGTTTTTT.

This clone turned up a few times. The CDR3 DNA follows: TGTGCCAGCAACCCCCGACTAGCGGGAGAAGCAGATACGCAGTATTTT. This translates into CASNPRLAGEADTQYF. The chain couples TRBV5-4 to TRBJ2-3, with TRBD2 matching over 12 bases. CDR1 is SGHNT, CDR2 YYREEE, per germline (reference sequence). Trimming at V came to 6 bases and at J to 4 bases, leaving 9 bases not matched to a gene. This CDR3 has 16 amino acids.

The V gene is TRBV7-8, the J gene TRBJ2-7; TRBD2 aligns across 8 bases. The V gene's germline CDR1 is SGHVS and CDR2 FQNEAQ. Losses at the gene ends were 1 base for V and 6 bases for J; bases not matched to a gene: 5. The CDR3 has 14 residues. DNA of the CDR3: TGTGCCAGCAGCTTAGTACGGGGGGGCGGCGAGCAGTACTTC. Translation gives CASSLVRGGGEQYF.

CDR3 sequence (DNA): TGTGCCAGCAGCAAAGCTCAGACTAGCGGGTATCGGAATGAGCAGTTCTTC. It translates to CASSKAQTSGYRNEQFF. The chain is built from TRBV21-1 and TRBJ2-1; the tabulated D call, TRBD2, remains unverified against the DNA. TRBV21-1 is a known pseudogene. The CDR3 covers 17 residues.

J is TRBJ1-2 and V is TRBV12-5; D unclear. Trimming stripped 6 bases from V and 12 bases from J, with 14 bases between. The CDR3 covers 11 residues. The germline CDR1 and CDR2 sequences are LGHNT and FRNRAP. The CDR3 reads CASGPRTPDTF. CDR3 in DNA: TGTGCTAGTGGCCCCCGGACTCCCGACACCTTC.

The genes are TRBV18 and TRBJ1-2; TRBD1 aligns across 9 bases. The CDR3 runs to 16 residues. V shed 3 bases, J shed 6 bases, and the junction held 11 bases outside the gene matches. The germline V gene has CDR1 KGHSH and CDR2 LQKENI. CDR3 sequence reads: CASSPTSGQGRNGYTF. CDR3 DNA sequence: TGTGCCAGCTCACCCACTTCGGGACAGGGTCGTAATGGCTACACCTTC.

This clone was seen a handful of times. J is TRBJ2-1 and V is TRBV5-1, with 8 nucleotides matching TRBD2. The V segment lost 4 bases and the J segment 7 bases; nucleotides outside the gene matches: 19. The CDR3 loop spans 18 amino acids. CDR1 is SGHRS, CDR2 YFSETQ, per germline. This CDR3 reads CASSPIPTQAGAGNEQFF. In nucleotides, the CDR3 is TGCGCCAGCAGCCCAATCCCCACGCAAGCGGGAGCGGGAAATGAGCAGTTCTTC.

The chain uses TRBV6-5 and TRBJ2-4; D perhaps matches TRBD2 (5 bases). The V end lost 5 bases, the J end lost 1 base, and 9 bases lay between the germline ends. Germline V lookup: CDR1 MNHEY, CDR2 SVGAGI. The CDR3 runs 14 residues. CDR3 DNA: TGTGCCAGCAGTCCTCCGGGGGCCAAAAACATTCAGTACTTC. This gives the protein CASSPPGAKNIQYF.

The chain has TRBV19 and TRBJ2-1; D remains ambiguous. The CDR3 is made up of 15 amino acids. Per germline, CDR1 LNHDA and CDR2 SQIVND (reference sequence). The ends were cut back, 3 bases at V and 8 bases at J, with 17 bases in the middle. The CDR3 sequence: CASSIELISSHEQFF. The CDR3 DNA sequence: TGTGCCAGTAGTATCGAGCTAATTAGCAGCCATGAGCAGTTCTTC.

This chain joins TRBV11-1 and TRBJ2-1, with 7 nucleotides matching TRBD2. Germline assignment: CDR1 SGHAT and CDR2 FQDESV (reference sequence). Unmatched junction bases numbered 11, after V lost 5 bases and J lost 4 bases. CDR3 size: 16 residues. CDR3 sequence: CASSRFLSGKYNEQFF. CDR3 sequence (DNA): TGTGCCAGCAGCAGATTTTTGAGCGGGAAGTACAATGAGCAGTTCTTC.

The rearrangement links TRBV6-6 to TRBJ1-2; D is unclear. CDR1 and CDR2 (germline): MNHNY, SVGAGI (reference sequence). The V end lost 8 bases, the J end lost 3 bases, and 13 bases lay between the germline ends. The CDR3 runs to 13 residues. DNA of the CDR3: TGTGCCAGCGCGGGTGGGCAGGACTATGGCTACACCTTC. Translation: CASAGGQDYGYTF.

The rearrangement uses TRBV4-3 and TRBJ1-3; 7 nucleotides line up with TRBD1. V lost 1 base, J lost 2 bases, and 11 bases stayed unmatched. Germline V gene sequence: CDR1 LGHNA, CDR2 YSLEER. The CDR3 runs to 18 residues. CDR3 bases: TGCGCCAGCAGCCAAGGGGCCCCAGACAGGGCGGCTGGAAACACCATATATTTT. The encoded protein is CASSQGAPDRAAGNTIYF.

On this clone itself: This sample includes further DNA sequences coding for the same CDR3. The chain employs TRBV19 and TRBJ1-5; D ambiguous. The V end was cut by 3 bases, the J end by 1 base, with 4 bases between. This CDR3 is built from 13 residues. Germline V gene sequence: CDR1 LNHDA, CDR2 SQIVND (reference sequence). The CDR3 loop reads CASSISSNQPQHF. In DNA, the CDR3 is TGTGCCAGTAGTATTTCAAGCAATCAGCCCCAGCATTTT.

This clone was counted between two and nine times. The genes are TRBV19 and TRBJ2-3; 7 bases are shared with TRBD2. Germline trimming cut 5 bases from V and 7 bases from J; bases unmatched to any gene: 12. Germline values: CDR1 LNHDA, CDR2 SQIVND (reference sequence). CDR3 size: 15 residues. Written as DNA, the CDR3 is TGTGCCAGTAGTGATCTAGGCGGGAGACGACATACGCAGTATTTT. Its protein is CASSDLGGRRHTQYF.

V is TRBV11-3 and J is TRBJ2-1; 7 bases align to TRBD1. This CDR3 contains 16 residues. V lost 4 bases and J lost 1; bases outside the gene matches: 7. Germline V gene lookup returns CDR1 SGHNT and CDR2 YENEEA. CDR3 region: CASSSYRGASYNEQFF. CDR3 nucleotide sequence: TGTGCCAGCAGCTCCTACAGGGGAGCGTCCTACAATGAGCAGTTCTTC.

The chain links TRBV28 to TRBJ2-2; D may be TRBD1 (6 bases). The CDR3 covers 16 residues. Germline V CDR1 and CDR2: MDHEN, SYDVKM. V lost 3 bases to trimming and J lost 6 bases, with 17 bases between them. The CDR3 reads CASSLGAPTLAGELFF. The CDR3 DNA reads as TGTGCCAGCAGTTTGGGGGCACCTACGCTGGCCGGGGAGCTGTTTTTT. Looking up the rest from reference TRBV28 and TRBJ2-2 gives the full variable domain: DVKVTQSSRYLVKRTGEKVFLECVQDMDHENMFWYRQDPGLGLRLIYFSYDVKMKEKGDIPEGYSVSREKKERFSLILESASTNQTSMYLCASSLGAPTLAGELFFGEGSRLTVL.